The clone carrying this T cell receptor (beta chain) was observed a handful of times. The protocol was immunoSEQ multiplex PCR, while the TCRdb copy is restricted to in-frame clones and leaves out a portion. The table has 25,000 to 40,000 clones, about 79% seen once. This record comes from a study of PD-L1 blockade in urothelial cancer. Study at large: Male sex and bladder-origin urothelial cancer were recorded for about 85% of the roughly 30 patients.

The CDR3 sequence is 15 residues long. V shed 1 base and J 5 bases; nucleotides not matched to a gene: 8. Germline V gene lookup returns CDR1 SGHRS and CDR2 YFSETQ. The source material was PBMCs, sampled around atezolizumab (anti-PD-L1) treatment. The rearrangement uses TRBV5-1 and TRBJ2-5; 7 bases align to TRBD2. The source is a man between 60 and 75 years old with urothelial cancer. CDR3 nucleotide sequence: TGCGCCAGCAGCTTGTACCGCGGGAGTGGGGAGACCCAGTACTTC. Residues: CASSLYRGSGETQYF.